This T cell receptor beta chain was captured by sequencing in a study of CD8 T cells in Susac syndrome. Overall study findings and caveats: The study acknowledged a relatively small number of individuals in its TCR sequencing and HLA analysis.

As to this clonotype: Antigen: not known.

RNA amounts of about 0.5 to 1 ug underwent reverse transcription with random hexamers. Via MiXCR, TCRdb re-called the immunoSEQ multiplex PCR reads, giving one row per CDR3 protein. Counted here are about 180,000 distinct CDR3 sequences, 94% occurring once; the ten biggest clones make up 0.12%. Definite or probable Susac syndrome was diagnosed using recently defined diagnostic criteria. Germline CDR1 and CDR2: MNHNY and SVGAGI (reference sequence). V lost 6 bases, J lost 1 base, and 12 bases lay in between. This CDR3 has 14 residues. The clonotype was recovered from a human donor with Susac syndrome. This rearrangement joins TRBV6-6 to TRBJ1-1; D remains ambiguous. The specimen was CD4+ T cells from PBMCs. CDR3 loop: CASRTSLGNTEAFF. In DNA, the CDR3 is TGTGCCAGCAGGACCTCGTTGGGGAACACTGAAGCTTTCTTT.